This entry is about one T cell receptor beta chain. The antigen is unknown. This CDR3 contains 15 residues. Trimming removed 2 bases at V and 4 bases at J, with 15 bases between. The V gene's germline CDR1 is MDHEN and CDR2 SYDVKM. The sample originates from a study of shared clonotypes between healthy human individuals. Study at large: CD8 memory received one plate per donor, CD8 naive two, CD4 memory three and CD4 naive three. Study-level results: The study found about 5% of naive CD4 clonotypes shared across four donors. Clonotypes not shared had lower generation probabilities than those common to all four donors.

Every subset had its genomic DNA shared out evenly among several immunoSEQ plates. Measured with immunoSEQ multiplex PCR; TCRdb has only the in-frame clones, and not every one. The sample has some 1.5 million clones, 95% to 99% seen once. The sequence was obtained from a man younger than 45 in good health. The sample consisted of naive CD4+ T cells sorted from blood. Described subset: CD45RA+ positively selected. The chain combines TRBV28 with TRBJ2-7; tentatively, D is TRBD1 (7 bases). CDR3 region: CASSLAGQFFYEQYF. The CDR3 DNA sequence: TGTGCCAGCAGTTTAGCGGGACAGTTTTTTTACGAGCAGTACTTC.